The rows below give T cell receptor beta chains drawn from one sample of a study of cytomegalovirus exposure and HLA in healthy donors. Assay: immunoSEQ multiplex PCR; the TCRdb copy retains only in-frame clones and omits some. This table holds about 63,000 clones, around 91% found once. The sample taken for sequencing was PBMCs. The receptors originated from a woman aged 30 to 39 in good health and CMV-seropositive. The conserved cysteine and the conserved F or W are not part of the CDR3 here. For some rows the clone size is stated as once, few or many, or as a class when expanded; others skip it.

13 | TRBV7-9 | few | ASSAGTGDYSPLH
12 | TRBV28 | NA | ASSLGQDYNEQF
10 | TRBV2 | NA | ASRMTGSEQY
14 | TRBV6-1 | NA | ASSEAAHSGVAEAF
13 | TRBV6-6 | few | ASLPWESVPDTQY
12 | TRBV6-5 | NA | ASSRLAGDYEQY
12 | TRBV6-4 | NA | ASSETGQPARQY
14 | TRBV6-5 | few | ASSYVAGGAYNEQF
10 | TRBV29-1 | NA | SVAGRYYGYT
11 | TRBV7-9 | NA | ASSFSGAYEQY
11 | TRBV7-9 | once | ASSSQAIPGAT
8 | TRBV20-1 | NA | SAYTGDLT
14 | TRBV5-1 | NA | ASSRVTGQGAGEQY